This TCR beta chain was obtained from a study of blood T cell repertoires in COVID-19. Trimming removed 8 bases from V and 3 bases from J; junction bases left unmatched: 8. Germline V gene lookup returns CDR1 SGHAT and CDR2 FQNNGV. The CDR3 has 15 residues. Profiling relied on immunoSEQ multiplex PCR, and the TCRdb table lists in-frame clones only, not all of them. This sample yields tens of thousands of clones, of which 85% are seen a single time; more than 9.5% belongs to the top ten. The source is a man aged 45-65 years with COVID-19, enrolled during active disease. The sample comprised peripheral blood. The chain has TRBV11-2 and TRBJ2-2; 8 bases are a match to TRBD1. The CDR3 DNA is TGTGCCAGCGGCCGACAGGGGTTGTACACCGGGGAGCTGTTTTTT. Its protein is CASGRQGLYTGELFF.